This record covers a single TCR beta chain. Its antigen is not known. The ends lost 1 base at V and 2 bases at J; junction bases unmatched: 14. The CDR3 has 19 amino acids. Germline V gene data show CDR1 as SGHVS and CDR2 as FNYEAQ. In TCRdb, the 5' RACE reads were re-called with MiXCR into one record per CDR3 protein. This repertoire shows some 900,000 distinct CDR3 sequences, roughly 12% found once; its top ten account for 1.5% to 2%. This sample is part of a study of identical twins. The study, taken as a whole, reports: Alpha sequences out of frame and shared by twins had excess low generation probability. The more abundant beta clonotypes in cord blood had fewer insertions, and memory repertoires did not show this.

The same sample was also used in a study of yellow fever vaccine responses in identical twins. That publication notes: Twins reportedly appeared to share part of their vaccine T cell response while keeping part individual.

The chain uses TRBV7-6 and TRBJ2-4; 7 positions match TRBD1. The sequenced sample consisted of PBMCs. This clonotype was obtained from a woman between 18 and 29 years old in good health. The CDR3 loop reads CASSLGFHRTGRTKNIQYF. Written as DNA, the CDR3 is TGTGCCAGCAGCTTAGGTTTCCATAGGACAGGTCGTACCAAAAACATTCAGTACTTC.